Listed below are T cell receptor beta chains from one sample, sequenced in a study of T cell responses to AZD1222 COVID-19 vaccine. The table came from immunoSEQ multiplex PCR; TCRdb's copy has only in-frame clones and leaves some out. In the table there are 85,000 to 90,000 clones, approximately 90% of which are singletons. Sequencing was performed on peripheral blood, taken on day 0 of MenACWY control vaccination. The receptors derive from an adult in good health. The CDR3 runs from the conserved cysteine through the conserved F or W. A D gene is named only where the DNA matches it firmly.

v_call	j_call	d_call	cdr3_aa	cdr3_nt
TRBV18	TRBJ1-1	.	CASSPLTISTEAFF	TGTGCCAGCTCACCATTGACCATCAGCACTGAAGCTTTCTTT
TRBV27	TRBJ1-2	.	CASSLSSGAGGYTF	TGTGCCAGCAGTTTATCTTCGGGGGCGGGGGGCTACACCTTC
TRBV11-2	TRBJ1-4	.	CASSLGWGLSAANEKLFF	TGTGCCAGCAGCTTAGGATGGGGACTCTCCGCGGCTAATGAAAAACTGTTTTTT
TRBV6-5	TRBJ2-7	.	CASSYSVGFVEQYF	TGTGCCAGCAGTTACTCCGTGGGCTTCGTGGAGCAGTACTTC
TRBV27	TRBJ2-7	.	CASRQGGPTDEQYF	TGTGCCAGCAGGCAGGGTGGACCCACGGACGAGCAGTACTTC
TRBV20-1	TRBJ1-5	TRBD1	CSASSGQGHQPQHF	TGCAGTGCTAGTTCGGGACAGGGTCACCAGCCCCAGCATTTT
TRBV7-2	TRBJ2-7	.	CASSLKGVADFPTYEQYF	TGTGCCAGCAGCTTAAAGGGGGTTGCCGACTTTCCAACCTACGAGCAGTACTTC
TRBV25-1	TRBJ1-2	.	CASSGQGLYGYTF	TGTGCCAGCAGTGGGCAGGGACTATATGGCTACACCTTC
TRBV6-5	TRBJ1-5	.	CAITGRHPNQPQHF	TGTGCCATCACGGGAAGGCACCCCAATCAGCCCCAGCATTTT
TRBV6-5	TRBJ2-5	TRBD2	CALRTSGAETQYF	TGTGCCTTACGGACTAGCGGGGCAGAGACCCAGTACTTC
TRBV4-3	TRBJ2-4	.	CASSQDLGNIQYF	TGCGCCAGCAGCCAAGATCTGGGAAACATTCAGTACTTC
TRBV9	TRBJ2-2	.	CASSAAGGANTGELFF	TGTGCCAGCAGCGCCGCCGGCGGGGCGAACACCGGGGAGCTGTTTTTT
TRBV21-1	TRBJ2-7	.	CASSKTSGGSSYEQYF	TGTGCCAGCAGCAAAACTAGCGGAGGGAGCTCCTACGAGCAGTACTTC